This T cell receptor beta chain derives from a study of blood T cell repertoires in COVID-19. Study-wide background: The cDNA or gDNA used as material had been derived from T cells, B-cell-depleted T cells, or PBMCs.

The protocol was immunoSEQ multiplex PCR, while the TCRdb copy is restricted to in-frame clones and leaves out a portion. The sample lists roughly 140,000 clones; under 90% were seen once. After removal of 5 bases from V and 2 bases from J, the junction contained 3 bases not matched to a gene. The V gene's germline CDR1 is SGHVS and CDR2 FNYEAQ. The CDR3 runs to 16 residues. Details on this clone: The sample has other DNA sequences that encode this CDR3 too.

Sample: peripheral blood. This TCR was sampled from a man between 70 and 80 years old who had recovered from COVID-19. The V gene is TRBV7-6, the J gene TRBJ2-3; 14 bases fit TRBD2. CDR3 sequence (DNA): TGTGCCAGCAGCCCGGGACTAGCGGGGGTCACAGATACGCAGTATTTT. This translates into CASSPGLAGVTDTQYF.